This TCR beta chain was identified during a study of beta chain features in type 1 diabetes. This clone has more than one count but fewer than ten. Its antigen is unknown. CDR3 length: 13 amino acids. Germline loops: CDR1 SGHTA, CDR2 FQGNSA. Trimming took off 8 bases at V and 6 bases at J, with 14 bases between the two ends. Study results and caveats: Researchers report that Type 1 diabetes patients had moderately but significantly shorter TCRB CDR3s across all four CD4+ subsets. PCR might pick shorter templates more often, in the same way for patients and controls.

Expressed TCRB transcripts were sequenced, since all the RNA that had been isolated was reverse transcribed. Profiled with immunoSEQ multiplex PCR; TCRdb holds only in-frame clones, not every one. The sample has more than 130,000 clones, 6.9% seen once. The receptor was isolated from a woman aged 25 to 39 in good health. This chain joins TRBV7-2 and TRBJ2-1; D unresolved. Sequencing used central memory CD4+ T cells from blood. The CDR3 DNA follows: TGTGCCAGCTCGCGACACGAAATCAATGAGCAGTTCTTC. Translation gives CASSRHEINEQFF. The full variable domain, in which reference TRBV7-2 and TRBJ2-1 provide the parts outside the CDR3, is GAGVSQSPSNKVTEKGKDVELRCDPISGHTALYWYRQSLGQGLEFLIYFQGNSAPDKSGLPSDRFSAERTGGSVSTLTIQRTQQEDSAVYLCASSRHEINEQFFGPGTRLTVL.